This T cell receptor beta chain was identified during a study of blood T cell repertoires in COVID-19 (dated by TCRdb to the early 2020s). A note on the overall study: The collaborator samples originated in the United States, Italy and Spain and spanned the acute and convalescent phases of COVID-19. The material from the prospective study consisted of cDNA or gDNA derived from T cells, B-cell-depleted T cells, or PBMCs. The dataset comprised deeply sampled blood TCRbeta repertoires from subjects exposed to, actively infected with, or recovered from COVID-19. A freely available public database, intended as a resource for researchers studying the immune response to SARS-CoV-2, is where the repertoires were released. Samples were obtained from the ongoing ImmuneRACE study (first 160 participants) and from about 1,300 subjects provided by 6 global collaborators. A de-identified subject ID, COVID-19 status, age in years and sex were almost always included in the sample metadata. Where available, HLA class I and class II types were taken from metadata supplied by the sample provider and were not determined by assay-based typing. General findings and caveats noted by the study authors: The quantity of clinical and demographic metadata differed by source and by participant and was supplied without curation.

Whole blood was collected in K2EDTA tubes by collaborating institutions according to the institutions' own protocols. For TCRbeta analysis, collaborators shipped samples as frozen whole blood, isolated PBMCs, or DNA extracted from either of those sample types. As for this clone: Its cognate antigen has yet to be identified. Base qualities are missing; no much larger clone stands one base away.

TCRbeta CDR3 regions were amplified from genomic DNA using the immunoSEQ Assay, a bias-controlled multiplex PCR. As for the original processing: Nucleated cell counts per sample were estimated from amplification of reference gene primers within the assay. To quantify the absolute abundance of each unique TCRbeta CDR3 rearrangement, sequence reads were collapsed and filtered. For each sample, productive Simpson clonality was calculated by taking the square root of Simpson's diversity index across productive rearrangements. TCRdb's version of the immuneACCESS table is confined to in-frame rearrangements and falls short of the full clone set. An unresolved V gene accounts for under half of the shortfall where checked; the remainder is of unknown origin. That table is the source of V, J and clone size, and D and trimming were worked out from the DNA. A total of approximately 100,000 clones appear in this sample, about 87% of them only once. The ten largest clones represent 13% of the sample.

Counted from cysteine to phenylalanine, this CDR3 has 13 amino acids. CDR3 DNA only is kept here, 39 bases in frame from base 1. Here V drops 0 bases and J drops 8 bases, and the junction holds 1 base not matched to any gene. CDR1 is given as SGHRS and CDR2 as YFSETQ, both from the germline V gene. The clonotype was recovered from a human donor in a cohort sampled during active or convalescent COVID-19. The rearranged segments are TRBV5-1 and TRBJ1-4, with 7 junctional bases fitting TRBD1. Sequenced sample: peripheral blood. The CDR3 protein: CASSLDRGEKLFF. The bases are TGCGCCAGCAGCTTGGACAGGGGAGAAAAACTGTTTTTT. Reference TRBV5-1 and TRBJ1-4 genes cover what lies past the CDR3, so the full variable domain is KAGVTQTPRYLIKTRGQQVTLSCSPISGHRSVSWYQQTPGQGLQFLFEYFSETQRNKGNFPGRFSGRQFSNSRSEMNVSTLELGDSALYLCASSLDRGEKLFFGSGTQLSVL.